A selection of T cell receptor beta chains follows, all from one sample in a study of cytomegalovirus exposure and HLA in healthy donors. The data were produced by immunoSEQ multiplex PCR, yet TCRdb's version contains in-frame clones alone and is incomplete. This sample carries over 90,000 clones, just under 95% of them seen once, and the ten largest clones take roughly 0.9%. The sequencing sample was made of PBMCs. The receptors were gathered from a woman aged 18-29 years in good health and CMV-seronegative. Each CDR3 is given with its conserved first and last residue.

j_call v_call cdr3_aa
TRBJ2-1 TRBV29-1 CSVTPPEQFF
TRBJ1-5 TRBV7-2 CASSSRGGAQPQHF
TRBJ1-2 TRBV27 CASRITGAGGYTF
TRBJ2-1 TRBV9 CASSVAPGGEWDNEQFF
TRBJ2-7 TRBV5-1 CASSSITSGTHEQYF
TRBJ1-1 TRBV19 CASSRRENTEAFF
TRBJ1-6 TRBV5-4 CASSLGQGSDSPLHF
TRBJ1-1 TRBV4-1 CASSQWGGGGTEAFF
TRBJ1-1 TRBV27 CASSLGTGAFNTEAFF
TRBJ2-1 TRBV4-2 CASSHGLAELNEQFF
TRBJ1-4 TRBV10-3 CAISDGQGYEKLFF
TRBJ2-7 TRBV7-3 CASSSDGPGEQYF